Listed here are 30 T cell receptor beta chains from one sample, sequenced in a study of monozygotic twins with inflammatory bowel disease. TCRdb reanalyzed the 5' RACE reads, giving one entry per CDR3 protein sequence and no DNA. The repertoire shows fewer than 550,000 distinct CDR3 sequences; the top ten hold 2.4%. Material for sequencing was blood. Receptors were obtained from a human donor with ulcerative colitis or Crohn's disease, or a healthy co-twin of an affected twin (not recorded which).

The CDR3 loop is CASSPRRTGGYEQYF. The J gene is TRBJ2-7, the V gene TRBV3-1; no DNA is available, so the TRBD1 call from TCRdb remains unchecked. From germline, CDR1 is LGHDT and CDR2 YNNKEL (reference sequence). The length of the CDR3 is 15 residues.

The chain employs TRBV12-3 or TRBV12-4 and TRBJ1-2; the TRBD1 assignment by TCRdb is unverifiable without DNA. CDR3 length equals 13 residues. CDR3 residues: CASSPRGNYGYAF.

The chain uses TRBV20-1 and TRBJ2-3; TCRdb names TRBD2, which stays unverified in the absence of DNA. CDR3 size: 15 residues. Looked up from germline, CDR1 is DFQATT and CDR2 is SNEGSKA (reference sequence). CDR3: CSASRELAGTDTQYF.

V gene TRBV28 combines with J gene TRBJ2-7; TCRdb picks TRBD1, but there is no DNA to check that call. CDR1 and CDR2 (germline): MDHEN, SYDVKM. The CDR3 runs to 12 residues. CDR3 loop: CASSLSSVQQYF.

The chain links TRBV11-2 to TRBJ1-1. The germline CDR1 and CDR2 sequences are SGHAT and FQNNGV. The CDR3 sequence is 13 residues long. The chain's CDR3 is CASSFQMNTEAFF. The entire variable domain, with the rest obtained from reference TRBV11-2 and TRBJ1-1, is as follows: EAGVAQSPRYKIIEKRQSVAFWCNPISGHATLYWYQQILGQGPKLLIQFQNNGVVDDSQLPKDRFSAERLKGVDSTLKIQPAKLEDSAVYLCASSFQMNTEAFFGQGTRLTVV.

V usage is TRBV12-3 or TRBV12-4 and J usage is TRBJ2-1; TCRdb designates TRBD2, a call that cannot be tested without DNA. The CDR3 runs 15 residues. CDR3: CASSPTSGLGNEQFF.

The CDR3 region is CASSNRDRGHEQYF. The chain is built from TRBV7-9 and TRBJ2-7; TCRdb outputs TRBD1, but without DNA this stays unchecked. There are 14 residues in the CDR3. Germline V lookup: CDR1 SEHNR, CDR2 FQNEAQ (reference sequence).

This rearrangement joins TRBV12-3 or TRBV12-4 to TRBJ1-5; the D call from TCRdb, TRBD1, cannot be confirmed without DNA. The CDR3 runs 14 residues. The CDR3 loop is CASSSGLSNQPQHF.

CDR3 loop: CASSRTSGEYEQYF. The chain recombines TRBV6-1 with TRBJ2-7; TCRdb indicates TRBD2, and absent DNA this call remains unverified. Germline V CDR1 and CDR2: MNHNS, SASEGT. This CDR3 contains 14 residues.

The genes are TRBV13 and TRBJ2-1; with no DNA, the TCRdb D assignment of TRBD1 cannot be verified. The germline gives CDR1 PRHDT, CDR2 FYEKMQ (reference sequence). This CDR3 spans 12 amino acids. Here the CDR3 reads CASSRGPNEQFF.

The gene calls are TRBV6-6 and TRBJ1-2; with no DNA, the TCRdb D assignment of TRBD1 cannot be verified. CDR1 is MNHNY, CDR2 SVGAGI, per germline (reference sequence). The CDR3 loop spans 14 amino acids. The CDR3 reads CASSCQDRSCGYTF.

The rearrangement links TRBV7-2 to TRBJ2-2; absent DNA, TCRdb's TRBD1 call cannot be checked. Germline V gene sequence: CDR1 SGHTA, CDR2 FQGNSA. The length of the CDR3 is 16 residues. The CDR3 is CASRKGGQGSAGELFF.

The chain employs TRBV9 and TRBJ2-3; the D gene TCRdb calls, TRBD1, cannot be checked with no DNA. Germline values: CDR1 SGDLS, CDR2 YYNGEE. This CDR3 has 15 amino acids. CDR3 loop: CASSVGGHEGDTQYF.

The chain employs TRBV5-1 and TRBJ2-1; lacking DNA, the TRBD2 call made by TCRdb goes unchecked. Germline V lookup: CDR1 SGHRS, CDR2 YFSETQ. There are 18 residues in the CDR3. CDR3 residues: CASSPGGLAGAENNEQFF.

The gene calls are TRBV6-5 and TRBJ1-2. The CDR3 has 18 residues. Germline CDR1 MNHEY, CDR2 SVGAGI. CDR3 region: CASSYPAMEGGEFYGYTF.

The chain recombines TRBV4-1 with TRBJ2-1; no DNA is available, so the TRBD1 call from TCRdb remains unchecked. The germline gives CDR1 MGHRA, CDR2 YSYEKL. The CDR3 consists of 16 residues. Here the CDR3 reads CASSQATGTGSNEQFF.

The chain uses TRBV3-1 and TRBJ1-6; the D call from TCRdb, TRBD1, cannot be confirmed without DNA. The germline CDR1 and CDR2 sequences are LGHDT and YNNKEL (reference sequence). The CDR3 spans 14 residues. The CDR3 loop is CASSQEAPNSPLHF.

The CDR3 protein is CASGGLAGAAGELFF. The rearrangement uses TRBV5-6 and TRBJ2-2; without DNA, the TCRdb call of TRBD2 cannot be checked. Germline-derived CDR1 and CDR2 are SGHDT and YYEEEE. There are 15 residues in the CDR3. Full variable domain (outside the CDR3, taken from reference TRBV5-6 and TRBJ2-2): DAGVTQSPTHLIKTRGQQVTLRCSPKSGHDTVSWYQQALGQGPQFIFQYYEEEERQRGNFPDRFSGHQFPNYSSELNVNALLLGDSALYLCASGGLAGAAGELFFGEGSRLTVL.

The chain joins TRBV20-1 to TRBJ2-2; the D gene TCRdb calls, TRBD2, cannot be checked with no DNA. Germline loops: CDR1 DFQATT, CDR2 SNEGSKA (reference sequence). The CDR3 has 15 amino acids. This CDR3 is CSATSGTSGPGELFF.

CDR3 residues: CASSASGLTYNEPFF. This chain uses TRBV5-6 with TRBJ2-1; lacking DNA, the TRBD2 call made by TCRdb goes unchecked. The CDR3 spans 15 residues. The germline V gene has CDR1 SGHDT and CDR2 YYEEEE.

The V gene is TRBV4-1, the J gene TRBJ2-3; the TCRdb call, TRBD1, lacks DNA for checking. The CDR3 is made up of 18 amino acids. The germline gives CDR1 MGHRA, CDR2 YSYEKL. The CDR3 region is CASSQPPRPGLATDTQYF.

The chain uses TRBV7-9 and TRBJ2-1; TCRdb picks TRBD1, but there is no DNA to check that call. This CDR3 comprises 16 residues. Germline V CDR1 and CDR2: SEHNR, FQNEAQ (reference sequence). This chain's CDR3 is CASSLGPTTGLGEQFF. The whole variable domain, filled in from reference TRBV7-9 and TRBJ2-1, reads DTGVSQNPRHKITKRGQNVTFRCDPISEHNRLYWYRQTLGQGPEFLTYFQNEAQLEKSRLLSDRFSAERPKGSFSTLEIQRTEQGDSAMYLCASSLGPTTGLGEQFFGPGTRLTVL.

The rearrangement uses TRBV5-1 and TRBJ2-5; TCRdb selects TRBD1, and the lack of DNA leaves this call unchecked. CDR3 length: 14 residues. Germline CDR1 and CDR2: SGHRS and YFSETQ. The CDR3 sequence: CASSSGQGAETQYF.

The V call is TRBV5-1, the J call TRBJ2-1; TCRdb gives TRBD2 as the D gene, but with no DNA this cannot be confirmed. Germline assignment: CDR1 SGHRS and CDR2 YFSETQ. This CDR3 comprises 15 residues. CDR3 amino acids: CASSSLAGGWNEQFF.

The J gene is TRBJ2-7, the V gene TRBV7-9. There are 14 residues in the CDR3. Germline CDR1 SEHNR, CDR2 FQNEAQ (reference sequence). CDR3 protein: CASTFSMDSYEQYF.

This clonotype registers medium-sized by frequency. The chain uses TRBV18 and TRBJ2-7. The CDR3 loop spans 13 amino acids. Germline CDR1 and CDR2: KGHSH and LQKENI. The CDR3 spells CASSSDSSYEQYF.

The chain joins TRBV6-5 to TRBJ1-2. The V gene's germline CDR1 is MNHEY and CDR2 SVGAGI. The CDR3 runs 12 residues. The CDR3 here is CASSPGGMGYTF.

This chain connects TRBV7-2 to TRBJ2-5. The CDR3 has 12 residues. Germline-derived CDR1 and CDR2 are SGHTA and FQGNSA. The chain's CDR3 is CASSLMQKTQYF.

The CDR3 protein is CASSQLRTDTQYF. The rearrangement links TRBV14 to TRBJ2-3. Germline V gene sequence: CDR1 SGHDN, CDR2 FVKESK. This CDR3 has 13 amino acids.

CDR3 sequence reads: CASSFSEAKQPQHF. The V call is TRBV12-3 or TRBV12-4, the J call TRBJ1-5. CDR3 length: 14 residues.